Listed below are T cell receptor beta chains from one sample, sequenced in a study of T-cell memory formation after mild COVID-19. MiXCR was run by TCRdb on the 5' RACE reads, yielding one entry per CDR3 protein. This sample yields tens of thousands of distinct CDR3 sequences, of which approximately 10% are seen a single time; over 25% belongs to the top ten. The sample comprised PBMCs or a T cell subset sorted from them (not recorded which). Receptors were obtained from a man in his late teens or twenties who had mild COVID-19 (a few samples of this study predate the infection). Cell type and time point are not known. Each CDR3 is given with its conserved first and last residue. The D gene is left open where the match is weak. For some rows the clone size is stated as once, few or many, or as a class when expanded; others skip it.

v_gene	d_gene	abundance	j_gene	CDR3nt	CDR3aa
TRBV12-3/TRBV12-4	.	.	TRBJ2-3	TGTGCCAGCAGTTTAAGCCCGTTAGGGATCCCCGATACGCAGTATTTT	CASSLSPLGIPDTQYF
TRBV9	TRBD1	many	TRBJ1-5	TGTGCCAGCAGCCCGGGGACAGGAGCATCTAATCAGCCCCAGCATTTT	CASSPGTGASNQPQHF
TRBV20-1	TRBD2	few	TRBJ2-5	TGCAGTGCTAGAGATCGGGTGACTAGCGTGGAGACCCAGTACTTC	CSARDRVTSVETQYF
TRBV24-1	.	many	TRBJ1-5	TGTGCCACCAGTGATTTGCTAGGGCGGTCTTACAATCAGCCCCAGCATTTT	CATSDLLGRSYNQPQHF
TRBV29-1	TRBD2	.	TRBJ2-3	TGCAGCGTTGGGGGGGGGGAATATACGCAGTATTTT	CSVGGGEYTQYF
TRBV4-2	.	many	TRBJ1-5	TGTGCCAGCAGCCAAGGGCAGGGGAGACATCAGCCCCAGCATTTT	CASSQGQGRHQPQHF
TRBV20-1	.	many	TRBJ2-2	TGCAGTGGAAGACATCTAACCGGGGAGCTGTTTTTT	CSGRHLTGELFF
TRBV7-9	.	.	TRBJ1-1	TGTGCCAGCAGCTTAGAACGGCAGAACACTGAAGCTTTCTTT	CASSLERQNTEAFF
TRBV12-3/TRBV12-4	TRBD1	many	TRBJ2-7	TGTGCCAGCAGTCCGACAGGGTTTGGCTACGAGCAGTACTTC	CASSPTGFGYEQYF
TRBV5-4	.	.	TRBJ2-5	TGTGCCAGCAGCTTGGGGGTTGAAGCGAAGGAGACCCAGTACTTC	CASSLGVEAKETQYF
TRBV7-2	.	many	TRBJ2-7	TGTGCCAGCAGCTTAGGTCAGGCCAACTACGAGCAGTACTTC	CASSLGQANYEQYF
TRBV7-3	.	many	TRBJ2-7	TGTGCCAGCAGCTTATCAGCGGGCCCCTACGAGCAGTACTTC	CASSLSAGPYEQYF
TRBV20-1	.	many	TRBJ2-6	TGCAGTGCTGTAACTAGCTCTGGGGCCAACGTCCTGACTTTC	CSAVTSSGANVLTF
TRBV27	TRBD1	many	TRBJ2-1	TGTGCCAGCAGTTTTTGGGGGACAGGGAGCAATGAGCAGTTCTTC	CASSFWGTGSNEQFF
TRBV5-4	.	many	TRBJ1-5	TGTGCCAGCAGCTGGGACCCCGGGCAGCCCCAGCATTTT	CASSWDPGQPQHF
TRBV29-1	TRBD2	many	TRBJ2-3	TGCAGCGTAAGAACTAGCGGGGGTTACACAGATACGCAGTATTTT	CSVRTSGGYTDTQYF
TRBV7-2	TRBD1	.	TRBJ2-5	TGTGCCAGCAGCTTAGCAGGGACAGGGGGCTGGGAGACCCAGTACTTC	CASSLAGTGGWETQYF
TRBV12-3/TRBV12-4	.	many	TRBJ1-2	TGTGCCAGCTCCCGGATGGTTGTAGAGAACTATGGCTACACCTTC	CASSRMVVENYGYTF
TRBV5-1	.	.	TRBJ1-3	TGCGCCAGCAGTACAGCGAGCTCTGGAAACACCATATATTTT	CASSTASSGNTIYF
TRBV3-1	TRBD2	many	TRBJ2-7	TGTGCCAGCAGCCAAATTCTAGCGGGGAACGAGCAGTACTTC	CASSQILAGNEQYF
TRBV9	.	many	TRBJ1-6	TGTGCCAGCCAGTCGGGGTCTTGGAATTCACCCCTCCACTTT	CASQSGSWNSPLHF
TRBV5-1	.	many	TRBJ2-3	TGCGCCAGCAGCCCGTCGACTCTTCGCACAGATACGCAGTATTTT	CASSPSTLRTDTQYF
TRBV5-4	.	.	TRBJ1-4	TGTGCCAGCAGCTTGGACGGGGTTGAAAAACTGTTTTTT	CASSLDGVEKLFF
TRBV10-2	.	many	TRBJ2-7	TGCGCCAGCAGTGACATGTACGAGCAGTACTTC	CASSDMYEQYF
TRBV29-1	.	many	TRBJ1-5	TGCAGCGTGAGCGGAGGGGGGTTCGACCAGCCCCAGCATTTT	CSVSGGGFDQPQHF
TRBV5-5	.	many	TRBJ1-2	TGTGCCAGCAGCATCATGAACTATGGCTACACCTTC	CASSIMNYGYTF
TRBV7-9	.	many	TRBJ1-1	TGTGCCAGCAGCATATCCACGGGGAACACTGAAGCTTTCTTT	CASSISTGNTEAFF
TRBV4-3	.	many	TRBJ2-6	TGCGCCAGCAGCCAAGTGAGGGAAACAGGGGCCAACGTCCTGACTTTC	CASSQVRETGANVLTF
TRBV4-3	.	many	TRBJ2-1	TGCGCCAGCAGCCAAACCCCCCAGAAGGGCAATGAGCAGTTCTTC	CASSQTPQKGNEQFF